This T cell receptor (beta chain) is from a study of Ad26.COV2.S vaccination and SARS-CoV-2 variants. General study results and limits: While placebo recipients had lower spike-specific TCR breadth, vaccine recipients had more.

Per germline, CDR1 WNHNN and CDR2 SYGVQD (reference sequence). The V and J ends lost 0 bases and 5 bases respectively, with 7 bases between them. The CDR3 runs to 13 residues. Treatment denoted: 19 received Ad26.COV2.S at low or high dose, single or two shots; roughly 5 received placebo; per-sample allocation not given. Repertoires come from day 63 after the first vaccine or placebo injection. Concerning this clone: What it recognizes is unknown.

The table came from immunoSEQ multiplex PCR; TCRdb's copy has only in-frame clones and leaves some out. The data show around 420,000 clones, approximately 87% seen once. V is TRBV10-1 and J is TRBJ1-1, with D perhaps matching TRBD1 (6 bases). The source was peripheral blood, collected in a trial of Ad26.COV2.S vaccine versus placebo. The TCR comes from a person aged 18-65 years who received the Ad26.COV2.S COVID-19 vaccine or a placebo. The CDR3 loop is CASSESGGTEAFF. In nucleotides, the CDR3 is TGCGCCAGCAGTGAGTCAGGGGGAACTGAAGCTTTCTTT.